The source of this T cell receptor (beta chain) is a study of CD8+ T cells in alopecia areata. Background on the study: Once tofacitinib had been taken for 6 to 18 months, 6 months off drug followed.

This CDR3 comprises 14 residues. Trimming pared 0 bases from V and 4 bases from J, leaving 10 bases between. Germline V gene lookup returns CDR1 GTSNPN and CDR2 SVGIG (reference sequence). As to this clone: The antigen remains unidentified.

Researchers took lesional scalp punch biopsies and peripheral blood from people who were alopecia areata patients. Sorting of PBMCs yielded the CD4+ and CD8+ T cells. Findings and limits, study-wide: More clonal than normal scalp was lesional scalp, particularly alopecia totalis/universalis.

TCR sequencing used cDNA made by reverse transcription of extracted RNA. Generated by immunoSEQ multiplex PCR, the TCRdb table keeps only in-frame clones and is missing some. The sample shows about 200,000 clones, roughly 57% of them seen only once. The sample here was CD4+ T cells sorted from blood, taken at week 0. This chain joins TRBV30 and TRBJ1-5; perhaps TRBD1 as D (6 bases). This receptor was taken from a human donor with alopecia areata. The CDR3: CAWSVGAVNQPQHF. The CDR3 DNA is TGTGCCTGGAGTGTGGGGGCAGTTAATCAGCCCCAGCATTTT.